The table lists the clone carrying this T cell receptor beta chain with a few counts. The entry originates in a study of blood T cell repertoires in COVID-19. Study-wide background: PBMCs, B-cell-depleted T cells, or T cells were the source of the cDNA or gDNA that made up the material.

Profiled with immunoSEQ multiplex PCR; TCRdb holds only in-frame clones, not every one. Of tens of thousands of clones listed, 85% to 90% are singletons. Sequenced sample: peripheral blood. This TCR was recovered from a woman in her 70s with active COVID-19.

The DNA for the CDR3 is TGTGCCAGCAGCATTGACAGACCCGGCGGCTACACCTTC. It translates to CASSIDRPGGYTF. The chain employs TRBV5-6 and TRBJ1-2; D possibly corresponds to TRBD1 (5 bases). The V end lost 4 bases, the J end lost 8 bases, and 15 bases lay between the germline ends. The CDR3 length is 13 residues. Looked up from germline, CDR1 is SGHDT and CDR2 is YYEEEE.